The clone carrying this T cell receptor (beta chain) appeared once. Its antigen is undetermined. The PCR was carried out with 60 Vbeta primers and 13 Jbeta primers. Original analysis: Some 11 million of the about 80 million unique TCR beta chains counted in a later analysis were shared. Profiled with immunoSEQ multiplex PCR; TCRdb holds only in-frame clones, not every one. Clone size and the V and J calls come from that table; the DNA yielded D and trimming. Seen here are about 140,000 clones, over 80% observed once, and the top ten hold 3% to 3.5%. Trimming pared 3 bases from V and 0 bases from J, leaving 6 bases between. CDR1 and CDR2 from the germline V gene are MNHNS and SASEGT. The CDR3 is made up of 13 amino acids. This sample was included in a study of cytomegalovirus exposure and HLA in healthy donors. Study observations and caveats: Likely technical artifact: a cluster of highly shared sequence variants. Across HLA loci, a later analysis found differing TCR association rates, with DRB1 most and HLA-C fewest.

The genes are TRBV6-1 and TRBJ2-7; D is uncertain. The sequencing input was PBMCs. The sequence derives from a male donor in good health and CMV-seronegative. CDR3 loop: CASSDEHSYEQYF. The CDR3 coding sequence is TGTGCCAGCAGTGATGAACACTCCTACGAGCAGTACTTC.